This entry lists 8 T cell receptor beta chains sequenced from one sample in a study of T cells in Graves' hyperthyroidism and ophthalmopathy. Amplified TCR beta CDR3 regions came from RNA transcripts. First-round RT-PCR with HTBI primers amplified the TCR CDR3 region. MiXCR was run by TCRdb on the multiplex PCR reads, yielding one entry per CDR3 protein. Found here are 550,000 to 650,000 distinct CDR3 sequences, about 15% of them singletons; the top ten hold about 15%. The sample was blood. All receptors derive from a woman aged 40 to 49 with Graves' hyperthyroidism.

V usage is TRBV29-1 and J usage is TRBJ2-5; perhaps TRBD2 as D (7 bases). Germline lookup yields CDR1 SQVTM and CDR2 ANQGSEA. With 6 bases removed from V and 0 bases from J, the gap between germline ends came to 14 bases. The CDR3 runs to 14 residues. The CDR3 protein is CSVKGGGNQETQYF. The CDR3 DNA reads TGCAGCGTAAAAGGGGGGGGGAACCAAGAGACCCAGTACTTC.

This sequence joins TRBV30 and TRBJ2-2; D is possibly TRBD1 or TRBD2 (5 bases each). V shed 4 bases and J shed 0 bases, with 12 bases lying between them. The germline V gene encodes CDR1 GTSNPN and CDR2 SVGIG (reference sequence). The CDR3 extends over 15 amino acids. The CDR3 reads CAWTPGTTNTGELFF. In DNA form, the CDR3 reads TGTGCCTGGACCCCCGGGACCACGAACACCGGGGAGCTGTTTTTT.

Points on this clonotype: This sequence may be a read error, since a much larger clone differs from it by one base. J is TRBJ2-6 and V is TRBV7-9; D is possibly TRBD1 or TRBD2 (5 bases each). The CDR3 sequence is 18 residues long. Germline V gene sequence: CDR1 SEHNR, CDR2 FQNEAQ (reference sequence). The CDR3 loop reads CASSLTGPPVSGVNVLTF. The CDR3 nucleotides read TGTGCCAGCAGCTTGACGGGACCGCCGGTCTCTGGGGTCAACGTCCTGACTTTC.

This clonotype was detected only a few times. The CDR3 here is CSAPGLAGPQETQYF. The CDR3 bases are TGCAGTGCGCCGGGACTAGCGGGACCACAGGAGACCCAGTACTTC. The chain employs TRBV20-1 and TRBJ2-5, with 13 bases aligning to TRBD2. V gave up 6 bases and J gave up 5 bases; unmatched junction bases: 9. CDR3 size: 15 residues. Germline CDR1 and CDR2: DFQATT and SNEGSKA (reference sequence).

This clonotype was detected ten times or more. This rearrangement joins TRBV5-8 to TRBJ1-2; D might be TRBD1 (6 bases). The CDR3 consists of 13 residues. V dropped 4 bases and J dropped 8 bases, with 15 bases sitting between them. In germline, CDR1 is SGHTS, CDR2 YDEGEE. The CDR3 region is CASSPGTPRGYTF. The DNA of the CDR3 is TGTGCCAGCAGCCCCGGGACACCGCGAGGCTACACCTTC. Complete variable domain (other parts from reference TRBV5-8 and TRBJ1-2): EAGVTQSPTHLIKTRGQQATLRCSPISGHTSVYWYQQALGLGLQFLLWYDEGEERNRGNFPPRFSGRQFPNYSSELNVNALELEDSALYLCASSPGTPRGYTFGSGTRLTVV.

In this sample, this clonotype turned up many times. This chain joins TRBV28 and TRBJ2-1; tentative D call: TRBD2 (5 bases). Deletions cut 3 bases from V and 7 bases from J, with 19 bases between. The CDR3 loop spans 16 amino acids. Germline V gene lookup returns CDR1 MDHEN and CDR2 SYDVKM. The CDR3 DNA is TGTGCCAGCAGTTTGGGTTTAGCGAGAGGCGGGAATGAGCAGTTCTTC. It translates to CASSLGLARGGNEQFF.

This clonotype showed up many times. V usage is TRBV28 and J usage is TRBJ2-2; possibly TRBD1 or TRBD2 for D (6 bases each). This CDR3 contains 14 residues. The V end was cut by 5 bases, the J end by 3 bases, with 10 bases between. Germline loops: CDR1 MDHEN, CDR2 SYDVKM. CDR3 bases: TGTGCCAGCAGTCCCCGGGGGCACACCGGGGAGCTGTTTTTT. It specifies CASSPRGHTGELFF.

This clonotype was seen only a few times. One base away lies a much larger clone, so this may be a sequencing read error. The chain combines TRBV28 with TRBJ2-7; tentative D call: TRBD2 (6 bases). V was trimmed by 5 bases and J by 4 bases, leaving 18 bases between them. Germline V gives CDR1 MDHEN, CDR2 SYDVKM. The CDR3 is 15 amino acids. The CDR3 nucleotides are TGTGCCAGCAGTCAAAAACCCCTCGGAGGGTACGAGCAGTACTTC. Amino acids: CASSQKPLGGYEQYF.